This T cell receptor (beta chain) emerged from a study of blood T cell repertoires in COVID-19. Study details: From T cells, B-cell-depleted T cells, or PBMCs came the material, which was cDNA or gDNA.

Profiling relied on immunoSEQ multiplex PCR, and the TCRdb table lists in-frame clones only, not all of them. The sample yields approximately 270,000 clones, 90% seen once. Trimming removed 5 bases from V and 5 bases from J; junction bases left unmatched: 14. CDR1 and CDR2 from the germline V gene are SEHNR and FQNEAQ (reference sequence). The CDR3 is made up of 18 amino acids. What was sequenced was PBMCs or T cells enriched from blood (not recorded which). This rearrangement joins TRBV7-9 to TRBJ2-1; 11 positions match TRBD2. This clonotype was sampled from a woman aged 25 to 39 with acute COVID-19. The CDR3 DNA is TGTGCCAGCAGCAAACCCTGGGGGACTAGCGGACCTGACAATGAGCAGTTCTTC. Its translation is CASSKPWGTSGPDNEQFF. Supplemented by reference TRBV7-9 and TRBJ2-1, the full variable domain reads DTGVSQNPRHKITKRGQNVTFRCDPISEHNRLYWYRQTLGQGPEFLTYFQNEAQLEKSRLLSDRFSAERPKGSFSTLEIQRTEQGDSAMYLCASSKPWGTSGPDNEQFFGPGTRLTVL.